Listed here are 11 T cell receptor beta chains from one sample, sequenced in a study of T cells in Graves' hyperthyroidism and ophthalmopathy. RNA transcripts gave rise to amplified TCR beta CDR3 regions. TCR CDR3 regions were first amplified by RT-PCR with HTBI primers. TCRdb independently ran MiXCR on the multiplex PCR reads; one entry per CDR3 protein. The data contain a few hundred thousand distinct CDR3 sequences, approximately 15% of them singletons. The sequenced sample was blood. The receptors derive from a woman under 40 with Graves' hyperthyroidism that later progressed to Graves' ophthalmopathy.

This clonotype was seen a handful of times. The rearrangement joins TRBV14 to TRBJ2-1; the D gene could be TRBD1 or TRBD2 (5 bases each). Between the trimmed V and J ends, which lost 4 bases and 6 bases, there was a span of 16 bases. This CDR3 is 15 amino acids long. Germline lookup yields CDR1 SGHDN and CDR2 FVKESK. The CDR3 sequence is CASSPFSGGTNEQFF. The DNA for the CDR3 is TGTGCCAGCAGCCCCTTTTCTGGGGGAACCAATGAGCAGTTCTTC. Full variable domain (remainder filled in from reference TRBV14 and TRBJ2-1): EAGVTQFPSHSVIEKGQTVTLRCDPISGHDNLYWYRRVMGKEIKFLLHFVKESKQDESGMPNNRFLAERTGGTYSTLKVQPAELEDSGVYFCASSPFSGGTNEQFFGPGTRLTVL.

Comments on this clonotype: A much more abundant neighbour one base away suggests this may be a read error. The V gene is TRBV30, the J gene TRBJ2-3; D perhaps matches TRBD2 (5 bases). V dropped 4 bases and J dropped 4 bases, with 15 bases sitting between them. The germline CDR1 and CDR2 sequences are GTSNPN and SVGIG (reference sequence). The CDR3 sequence is 14 residues long. CDR3 loop: CAWIDYHRADTQYF. For the CDR3, the DNA is TGTGCCTGGATTGACTACCACCGCGCAGATACGCAGTATTTT.

The V gene is TRBV3-1, the J gene TRBJ2-3; TRBD2 agrees at 10 bases. V was clipped by 1 base and J by 6 bases; unmatched bases: 4. CDR3 length equals 15 residues. Germline loops: CDR1 LGHDT, CDR2 YNNKEL (reference sequence). CDR3 loop: CASSQGTSGVDTQYF. CDR3 sequence (DNA): TGTGCCAGCAGCCAAGGGACTAGCGGCGTGGATACGCAGTATTTT.

The J gene is TRBJ1-1, the V gene TRBV25-1; D is ambiguous. Germline CDR1 reads MGHDK; CDR2 reads SYGVNS. V was trimmed by 1 base and J by 7 bases, leaving 13 bases between them. This CDR3 is 14 amino acids long. CDR3 nucleotides: TGTGCCAGCAGTGAATGGAGTAGGGCCGATGAAGCTTTCTTT. Encoded protein: CASSEWSRADEAFF. Full variable domain (remainder filled in from reference TRBV25-1 and TRBJ1-1): EADIYQTPRYLVIGTGKKITLECSQTMGHDKMYWYQQDPGMELHLIHYSYGVNSTEKGDLSSESTVSRIRTEHFPLTLESARPSHTSQYLCASSEWSRADEAFFGQGTRLTVV.

This clonotype was seen more than once but under ten times. The chain links TRBV20-1 to TRBJ2-7; 7 bases line up with TRBD2. The J segment lost 2 bases and the V segment lost 1 base, leaving 5 bases of the junction unmatched. Germline V gene lookup returns CDR1 DFQATT and CDR2 SNEGSKA (reference sequence). CDR3 size: 14 residues. The CDR3 loop is CSARGVRGAYEQYF. The CDR3 DNA reads as TGCAGTGCTAGAGGTGTCCGGGGGGCCTACGAGCAGTACTTC.

This clonotype appeared many times. The rearrangement links TRBV30 to TRBJ2-1, with 8 nucleotides matching TRBD2. The CDR3 is 17 amino acids. The V and J ends lost 2 bases and 8 bases, in that order; junction bases with no gene match: 17. Germline V gene sequence: CDR1 GTSNPN, CDR2 SVGIG (reference sequence). CDR3: CAWSPPTRGGSGHEQFF. The CDR3 coding sequence is TGTGCCTGGAGTCCCCCTACCCGGGGGGGGTCCGGCCATGAGCAGTTCTTC.

This clonotype was seen repeatedly, ten times or more. The chain employs TRBV30 and TRBJ2-3, with D hard to call. Germline loops: CDR1 GTSNPN, CDR2 SVGIG (reference sequence). Between the trimmed V and J ends, which lost 0 bases and 5 bases, there was a span of 3 bases. The CDR3 sequence is 11 residues long. In DNA form, the CDR3 reads TGTGCCTGGAGTGTGGGAGATACGCAGTATTTT. Protein: CAWSVGDTQYF.

The chain is built from TRBV5-4 and TRBJ2-4, with TRBD1 matching over 7 bases. This CDR3 region has 17 residues. Trimming took 4 bases from V and 0 from J; bases not matched to a gene: 10. Germline-derived CDR1 and CDR2 are SGHNT and YYREEE (reference sequence). This CDR3 reads CASSTAGQVLAKNIQYF. The CDR3 DNA reads as TGTGCCAGCAGCACAGCCGGACAGGTCCTAGCCAAAAACATTCAGTACTTC. Full variable domain (remainder filled in from reference TRBV5-4 and TRBJ2-4): ETGVTQSPTHLIKTRGQQVTLRCSSQSGHNTVSWYQQALGQGPQFIFQYYREEENGRGNFPPRFSGLQFPNYSSELNVNALELDDSALYLCASSTAGQVLAKNIQYFGAGTRLSVL.

This clonotype was recorded many times. This rearrangement joins TRBV2 to TRBJ2-3, with TRBD2 as a possible D gene (6 bases). The V gene's germline CDR1 is SNHLY and CDR2 FYNNEI. CDR3 length equals 19 residues. The V gene lost 2 bases and the J gene lost 0 bases, with 21 bases spanning the gap. As DNA, the CDR3 is TGTGCCAGCAGTGAATTAGGCCCTCGGCTAGCGACTAGCACAGATACGCAGTATTTT. Protein product: CASSELGPRLATSTDTQYF.

V and J are TRBV28 and TRBJ1-5; a possible D gene is TRBD1 (6 bases). Germline V gene sequence: CDR1 MDHEN, CDR2 SYDVKM. This CDR3 region has 14 residues. V shed 6 bases and J shed 6 bases, with 15 bases lying between them. The DNA of the CDR3 is TGTGCCAGCAGGCCTATTACAGGGAGTCAGCCCCAGCATTTT. This encodes CASRPITGSQPQHF.

Many counts were recorded for this clonotype. The rearrangement uses TRBV7-2 and TRBJ1-1; D is uncertain. V was pared by 5 bases and J by 4 bases, with 8 bases between. The CDR3 has 12 residues. Germline loops: CDR1 SGHTA, CDR2 FQGNSA. This chain's CDR3 is CASSPGFTEAFF. The CDR3 nucleotides are TGTGCCAGCAGCCCAGGATTCACTGAAGCTTTCTTT.